This TCR beta chain was retrieved from a study of T cell repertoires in cytomegalovirus infection. This clonotype has ten or more counts. The CDR3 contains 16 residues. CDR1 and CDR2 (germline): SGHTA, FQGNSA. V was pared by 5 bases and J by 5 bases, with 13 bases of the junction left unmatched. TCRdb independently ran MiXCR on the reads; one entry per CDR3 protein. The table has about 530,000 distinct CDR3 sequences, about 25% seen once. This chain uses TRBV7-2 with TRBJ2-3; 7 positions agree with TRBD2. The sample taken for sequencing was PBMCs. This receptor was obtained from a human donor in good health (CMV status not recorded). Some clones in this sample may be carry-over from other donors' samples. The DNA of the CDR3 is TGTGCCAGCAGCGCGAGGCCGGGGTTAGCGGGAGATACGCAGTATTTT. Protein sequence: CASSARPGLAGDTQYF.